The 25 T cell receptor beta chains below come from one sample, sequenced in a study of response to subunit inactivated influenza vaccine. One entry per CDR3 protein results from TCRdb running MiXCR on the RT-PCR reads. The table records 500,000 to 600,000 distinct CDR3 sequences, approximately 10% of them present only once. The same sample was also studied in work on T cells expressing NK-cell markers. That work contributes: TCR beta cDNA was made by 5'RACE template switching with UMIs.

Here the sequenced sample was PBMCs from blood, taken on the day of vaccination. The receptors shown here come from a man aged 50 to 60 who received an inactivated influenza vaccine.

V and J are TRBV4-2 and TRBJ2-2; tentatively, D is TRBD2 (5 bases). Per germline, CDR1 LGHNA and CDR2 YNFKEQ. The CDR3 contains 15 residues. V lost 1 base and J 4 bases, leaving 10 bases between the germline ends. DNA for the CDR3: TGTGCCAGCAGCCAAGGAATCAGCGGCACCGGGGAGCTGTTTTTT. Residues: CASSQGISGTGELFF.

This clonotype was seen ten or more times. The CDR3 protein is CASSNLRGQETQYF. In DNA, the CDR3 is TGTGCCAGCAGCAACCTGAGGGGGCAAGAGACCCAGTACTTC. The chain links TRBV11-2 to TRBJ2-5, with D maybe TRBD1 (6 bases). V dropped 5 bases and J dropped 2 bases, with 12 bases sitting between them. Germline V gives CDR1 SGHAT, CDR2 FQNNGV. The CDR3 length is 14 residues. The whole variable domain, filled in from reference TRBV11-2 and TRBJ2-5, reads EAGVAQSPRYKIIEKRQSVAFWCNPISGHATLYWYQQILGQGPKLLIQFQNNGVVDDSQLPKDRFSAERLKGVDSTLKIQPAKLEDSAVYLCASSNLRGQETQYFGPGTRLLVL.

In its sample, this clonotype was seen many times. The CDR3 coding sequence is TGCAGCGTCCGAGATGGGGGGAACATTCAGTACTTC. It encodes CSVRDGGNIQYF. The chain carries TRBV29-1 and TRBJ2-4, with D tentatively TRBD2 (6 bases). Germline loops: CDR1 SQVTM, CDR2 ANQGSEA. This CDR3 contains 12 residues. The germline V and J ends were trimmed by 6 bases and 7 bases, with 13 bases remaining between them.

This clonotype was observed a handful of times. The gene calls are TRBV6-1 and TRBJ2-3; TRBD1 is a possible D gene (5 bases). The CDR3 is 15 residues long. CDR1 and CDR2 from the germline V gene are MNHNS and SASEGT. Between the trimmed V and J ends, which lost 5 bases and 6 bases, there was a span of 18 bases. The CDR3 sequence: CASSLQGRGLDTQYF. DNA of the CDR3: TGTGCCAGCAGTCTCCAGGGTAGGGGATTGGATACGCAGTATTTT.

This clonotype showed up many times. This rearrangement joins TRBV12-3 or TRBV12-4 to TRBJ2-2, with a tentative D call TRBD2 (5 bases). V was pared by 8 bases and J by 1 base, with 11 bases between. The CDR3 sequence is 14 residues long. CDR3 sequence reads: CASSRRRNTGELFF. As DNA, the CDR3 is TGTGCCAGCTCGAGGAGGCGGAACACCGGGGAGCTGTTTTTT.

This clonotype was recorded a few times. This rearrangement joins TRBV3-1 to TRBJ2-3; 8 bases are a match to TRBD2. The V and J ends lost 3 bases and 2 bases, in that order; junction bases with no gene match: 4. Germline assignment: CDR1 LGHDT and CDR2 YNNKEL (reference sequence). CDR3 length equals 15 residues. In nucleotides, the CDR3 is TGTGCCAGCAGCCAGTATAGCGGGGCCACAGATACGCAGTATTTT. Translating gives CASSQYSGATDTQYF.

Ten or more counts support this clonotype. Mismatch with germline at one junction end may stem from a read error. This chain joins TRBV7-3 and TRBJ2-1; D is unresolved. This CDR3 has 13 amino acids. CDR1 is SGHTA and CDR2 is FQGTGA in the germline V gene. CDR3 amino acids: CASSLTSDNEQFF. In nucleotides, the CDR3 is TGTGCCAGCAGCCTAACATCCGACAATGAGCAGTTCTTC.

The chain combines TRBV9 with TRBJ2-1; 11 bases line up with TRBD2. CDR3 size: 16 residues. Looked up from germline, CDR1 is SGDLS and CDR2 is YYNGEE. After removal of 4 bases from V and 7 bases from J, the junction contained 10 bases not matched to a gene. The CDR3 region is CASSPSPSGGWNEQFF. The CDR3 bases are TGTGCCAGCAGCCCCTCCCCTAGCGGGGGGTGGAATGAGCAGTTCTTC. Filled out from reference TRBV9 and TRBJ2-1, the complete variable domain reads DSGVTQTPKHLITATGQRVTLRCSPRSGDLSVYWYQQSLDQGLQFLIQYYNGEERAKGNILERFSAQQFPDLHSELNLSSLELGDSALYFCASSPSPSGGWNEQFFGPGTRLTVL.

This sequence joins TRBV7-2 and TRBJ1-4; D not certain. Germline CDR1 SGHTA, CDR2 FQGNSA. The CDR3 totals 13 residues. V was shortened by 2 bases and J by 4 bases, with 5 bases between the two germline ends. The CDR3 DNA reads as TGTGCCAGCAGCTTATGGGGTAATGAAAAACTGTTTTTT. As protein: CASSLWGNEKLFF.

This clonotype was seen many times. V is TRBV12-3 or TRBV12-4 and J is TRBJ2-7; 9 bases map to TRBD1. Trimming cost V 5 bases and J 2 bases; bases outside gene matches: 10. This CDR3 has 16 residues. In DNA, the CDR3 is TGTGCCAGCAGTCGTCCGGGACAGGGTTTGACCTACGAGCAGTACTTC. This translates into CASSRPGQGLTYEQYF.

This clonotype appeared many times. The DNA of the CDR3 is TGTGCCAGCAGTTTGGACAGGGGAAACACCATATATTTT. Translation gives CASSLDRGNTIYF. This chain joins TRBV7-7 and TRBJ1-3, with 7 bases matching TRBD1. This CDR3 spans 13 amino acids. The J segment lost 4 bases and the V segment lost 6 bases, leaving 3 bases of the junction unmatched. Germline lookup yields CDR1 SSHAT and CDR2 FNYEAQ (reference sequence). The variable domain in full, completed from reference TRBV7-7 and TRBJ1-3, reads GAGVSQSPRYKVTKRGQDVTLRCDPISSHATLYWYQQALGQGPEFLTYFNYEAQPDKSGLPSDRFSAERPEGSISTLTIQRTEQRDSAMYRCASSLDRGNTIYFGEGSWLTVV.

This chain connects TRBV5-1 to TRBJ2-2; the D is unclear. Trimming took off 1 base at V and 0 bases at J, with 10 bases between the two ends. Germline V gene data show CDR1 as SGHRS and CDR2 as YFSETQ. The CDR3 totals 16 residues. The CDR3 protein is CASSLLAAANTGELFF. CDR3 nucleotide sequence: TGCGCCAGCAGCTTGCTGGCAGCCGCGAACACCGGGGAGCTGTTTTTT.

The V gene is TRBV28, the J gene TRBJ1-2, with 8 nucleotides matching TRBD1. The V gene's germline CDR1 is MDHEN and CDR2 SYDVKM. The CDR3 extends over 14 amino acids. V lost 3 bases to trimming and J lost 8 bases; unmatched junction nucleotides: 8. CDR3 residues: CASSLDRASSGYTF. In DNA, the CDR3 is TGTGCCAGCAGTTTGGACAGGGCCTCCTCCGGCTACACCTTC.

This clonotype was counted only a few times. This chain joins TRBV5-6 and TRBJ2-2, with 8 bases aligning to TRBD1. After removal of 4 bases from V and 4 bases from J, the junction contained 12 bases not matched to a gene. CDR3 length equals 17 residues. Germline lookup yields CDR1 SGHDT and CDR2 YYEEEE. CDR3 DNA sequence: TGTGCCAGCAGCCCTATTGGACAGGGTGAAGGCACCGGGGAGCTGTTTTTT. It is translated as CASSPIGQGEGTGELFF.

This clonotype was observed a few times. The J gene is TRBJ2-7, the V gene TRBV23-1, with 11 bases that match TRBD2. TRBV23-1 is placed among ORFs of uncertain function. The CDR3 has 15 residues. The V and J ends lost 2 bases and 3 bases, in that order; junction bases with no gene match: 3. CDR3 in DNA: TGCGCCAGCAGTCAAGAGCTAGCGGGGGGCTACGAGCAGTACTTC. It encodes CASSQELAGGYEQYF.

This chain links TRBV29-1 with TRBJ2-5, with 8 bases that match TRBD1. Germline CDR1 and CDR2: SQVTM and ANQGSEA. J gave up 1 base and V 6 bases, and 7 bases lay outside the gene matches. There are 14 residues in the CDR3. CDR3 region: CSVDLTGAQETQYF. In DNA form, the CDR3 reads TGCAGCGTCGACTTGACAGGGGCCCAAGAGACCCAGTACTTC.

This clonotype turned up a few times. The V call is TRBV11-2, the J call TRBJ2-4, with unresolved D. This CDR3 comprises 19 residues. The germline CDR1 and CDR2 sequences are SGHAT and FQNNGV. V was trimmed by 1 base and J by 0 bases, leaving 19 bases between them. The CDR3 DNA reads as TGTGCCAGCAGCTTAGGTGTTTTAGGAGAGCACGCAGCCAAAAACATTCAGTACTTC. This codes for CASSLGVLGEHAAKNIQYF.

In its sample, this clonotype was seen a few times. This chain links TRBV20-1 with TRBJ2-7; TRBD2 agrees at 8 bases. The junction had 7 bases not matched to a gene; V was cut back by 8 bases and J by 4 bases. The CDR3 runs to 12 residues. CDR1 is DFQATT, CDR2 SNEGSKA, per germline (reference sequence). Written as DNA, the CDR3 is TGCAGTCCGAGGAGCGGGAGTTACGAGCAGTACTTC. Translation gives CSPRSGSYEQYF.

V usage is TRBV5-1 and J usage is TRBJ1-1; no clear D. CDR1 and CDR2 from the germline V gene are SGHRS and YFSETQ. The V end lost 0 bases, the J end lost 8 bases, and 8 bases lay between the germline ends. This CDR3 has 12 amino acids. The CDR3 reads CASSLEGREAFF. The CDR3, as DNA: TGCGCCAGCAGCTTGGAGGGCAGAGAAGCTTTCTTT.

This clonotype was picked up a small number of times. V is TRBV15 and J is TRBJ2-7; D unclear. Germline CDR1 reads LNHNV; CDR2 reads YYDKDF (reference sequence). Trimming took 0 bases from V and 3 from J, leaving 9 bases between them. This CDR3 region has 14 residues. The CDR3 loop is CATSRDQSSYEQYF. The DNA for the CDR3 is TGTGCCACCAGCAGAGATCAGAGCAGCTACGAGCAGTACTTC.

This clonotype was seen a few times. The rearrangement joins TRBV6-2 or TRBV6-3 to TRBJ2-5; D assignment may be TRBD1 or TRBD2 (6 bases each). The CDR3 has 15 residues. Trimming cost V 5 bases and J 5 bases, with 18 bases left between them. Germline V gene lookup returns CDR1 MNHEY and CDR2 SVGEGT. The CDR3 DNA follows: TGTGCCAGCAGTCCTCGGGGGCGAGGCGCGGAGACCCAGTACTTC. Its translation is CASSPRGRGAETQYF.

The chain is built from TRBV24-1 and TRBJ2-1; 10 bases are shared with TRBD2. V dropped 8 bases and J dropped 6; count of bases not matched to a gene: 9. CDR1 KGHDR and CDR2 SFDVKD come from the germline V gene. This CDR3 comprises 15 residues. The chain's CDR3 is CATNPSGSSSNEQFF. CDR3 nucleotides: TGTGCCACCAACCCTAGCGGGAGTTCTTCCAATGAGCAGTTCTTC.

J is TRBJ2-1 and V is TRBV5-1; D ambiguous. CDR1 and CDR2 (germline): SGHRS, YFSETQ. Trimming removed 1 base at V and 0 bases at J, with 14 bases between. CDR3 length: 17 residues. The CDR3 sequence: CASSLRSRSSSYNEQFF. The DNA of the CDR3 is TGCGCCAGCAGCTTGCGGTCCAGGTCCAGCTCCTACAATGAGCAGTTCTTC.

This clonotype was found many times. The chain carries TRBV29-1 and TRBJ1-3, with 7 bases identical to TRBD1. Germline CDR1 is SQVTM and CDR2 is ANQGSEA. The CDR3 is made up of 14 amino acids. With 4 bases clipped from V and 4 bases from J, the junction kept 7 bases outside the gene matches. The CDR3 nucleotides are TGCAGCGTTGGAGAGACAGGGCGAGGAAACACCATATATTTT. Protein product: CSVGETGRGNTIYF. Using reference TRBV29-1 and TRBJ1-3 for the parts outside the CDR3, the full variable domain is SAVISQKPSRDICQRGTSLTIQCQVDSQVTMMFWYRQQPGQSLTLIATANQGSEATYESGFVIDKFPISRPNLTFSTLTVSNMSPEDSSIYLCSVGETGRGNTIYFGEGSWLTVV.

The rearrangement uses TRBV5-1 and TRBJ2-1; 11 positions agree with TRBD2. Germline values: CDR1 SGHRS, CDR2 YFSETQ. The junction had 8 bases not matched to a gene; V was cut back by 4 bases and J by 2 bases. CDR3 size: 17 residues. CDR3 loop: CASSTTRLAGTYNEQFF. The CDR3 DNA reads as TGCGCCAGCAGCACCACTAGACTAGCGGGGACCTACAATGAGCAGTTCTTC.